What follows are 19 T cell receptor beta chains derived from one specimen sequenced in a study of T cell changes during pregnancy in multiple sclerosis. The table came from immunoSEQ multiplex PCR; TCRdb's copy has only in-frame clones and leaves some out. This table has about 70,000 clones, 90% to 95% appearing once. The sample consisted of peripheral blood, taken in the third trimester of pregnancy. The origin of the receptors is a female donor in good health, enrolled as a control in a pregnancy study.

The count of this clone is one. The chain has TRBV5-1 and TRBJ2-3; 7 bases are shared with TRBD2. The CDR3 totals 16 residues. The germline CDR1 and CDR2 sequences are SGHRS and YFSETQ. V dropped 4 bases and J dropped 1; count of bases not matched to a gene: 9. Here the CDR3 reads CASSLGGGPGTDTQYF. The CDR3 DNA sequence: TGCGCCAGCAGCCTGGGGGGGGGTCCTGGCACAGATACGCAGTATTTT. Variable domain in full (rest from reference TRBV5-1 and TRBJ2-3): KAGVTQTPRYLIKTRGQQVTLSCSPISGHRSVSWYQQTPGQGLQFLFEYFSETQRNKGNFPGRFSGRQFSNSRSEMNVSTLELGDSALYLCASSLGGGPGTDTQYFGPGTRLTVL.

The rearrangement uses TRBV7-2 and TRBJ1-1; D is perhaps TRBD1 (5 bases). V was pared by 2 bases and J by 4 bases, with 11 bases between. This CDR3 has 14 residues. In germline, CDR1 is SGHTA, CDR2 FQGNSA. CDR3 in DNA: TGTGCCAGCAGCTTAAAGGGTCAGGGCACTGAAGCTTTCTTT. As protein: CASSLKGQGTEAFF.

The chain carries TRBV7-8 and TRBJ2-3; 8 bases fit TRBD2. The V and J ends lost 1 base and 0 bases, in that order; junction bases with no gene match: 12. CDR3 length: 19 amino acids. Germline lookup yields CDR1 SGHVS and CDR2 FQNEAQ. The CDR3 coding sequence is TGTGCCAGCAGCTTAGTTGCGGGGGGCTCGATCCTTAGCACAGATACGCAGTATTTT. Its protein is CASSLVAGGSILSTDTQYF.

V usage is TRBV6-6 and J usage is TRBJ1-5; 8 bases are a match to TRBD1. V lost 5 bases and J lost 5; bases outside the gene matches: 2. The CDR3 has 13 residues. Germline V gene lookup returns CDR1 MNHNY and CDR2 SVGAGI (reference sequence). The CDR3 spells CASSQGADQPQHF. Here the CDR3 DNA reads TGTGCCAGCAGTCAGGGGGCCGATCAGCCCCAGCATTTT.

The rearrangement links TRBV9 to TRBJ1-3, with D unclear. V lost 6 bases, J lost 4 bases, and 11 bases lay in between. Germline loops: CDR1 SGDLS, CDR2 YYNGEE. The CDR3 extends over 13 amino acids. The CDR3: CASTAGSGNTIYF. In DNA, the CDR3 is TGTGCCAGCACAGCGGGGTCCGGAAACACCATATATTTT.

The chain is built from TRBV7-2 and TRBJ1-6; the match to TRBD1 covers 7 bases. Germline trimming cut 0 bases from V and 3 bases from J; bases unmatched to any gene: 5. CDR3 length: 17 residues. In germline, CDR1 is SGHTA, CDR2 FQGNSA. CDR3 amino acids: CASSLAGQGVYNSPLHF. Here the CDR3 DNA reads TGTGCCAGCAGCTTAGCGGGGCAGGGGGTCTATAATTCACCCCTCCACTTT.

The rearrangement uses TRBV27 and TRBJ2-3; possible D gene TRBD2, 5 bases. CDR3 length equals 15 residues. Deletions cut 3 bases from V and 4 bases from J, with 14 bases between. Germline CDR1 and CDR2: MNHEY and SMNVEV (reference sequence). This CDR3 is CASSFSSGAADTQYF. DNA for the CDR3: TGTGCCAGCAGTTTCTCCAGCGGTGCGGCAGATACGCAGTATTTT.

The rearrangement links TRBV21-1 to TRBJ2-7; no check of the table's D call, TRBD2, against the DNA was made. TRBV21-1 is tagged as a pseudogene. The CDR3 loop spans 16 amino acids. The CDR3 here is CASSKALGGEAYEQYF. CDR3 nucleotides: TGTGCCAGCAGCAAAGCGCTTGGCGGGGAAGCCTACGAGCAGTACTTC.

The rearrangement joins TRBV30 to TRBJ1-2; 8 bases line up with TRBD1. Germline values: CDR1 GTSNPN, CDR2 SVGIG (reference sequence). The CDR3 has 12 amino acids. The trim removed 7 bases at V and 4 bases at J, leaving 5 bases unmatched. CDR3 sequence reads: CAYTGGPYGYTF. In nucleotides, the CDR3 is TGTGCCTACACAGGGGGACCCTATGGCTACACCTTC. The full variable domain, its missing parts supplied by reference TRBV30 and TRBJ1-2, is SQTIHQWPATLVQPVGSPLSLECTVEGTSNPNLYWYRQAAGRGLQLLFYSVGIGQISSEVPQNLSASRPQDRQFILSSKKLLLSDSGFYLCAYTGGPYGYTFGSGTRLTVV.

This chain links TRBV10-2 with TRBJ2-2; D is unresolved. The CDR3 sequence is 13 residues long. Germline values: CDR1 WSHSY, CDR2 SAAADI. The V and J ends lost 5 bases and 1 base respectively, with 5 bases between them. CDR3 sequence reads: CASSLQNTGELFF. The CDR3 region has the DNA TGCGCCAGCAGTTTACAGAACACCGGGGAGCTGTTTTTT.

V gene TRBV7-2 combines with J gene TRBJ1-2; D is unresolved. V lost 5 bases and J lost 7, with 17 bases in between. CDR3 size: 14 residues. Germline CDR1 and CDR2: SGHTA and FQGNSA. DNA of the CDR3: TGTGCCAGCAGCCCGACGGGTCAGTTGGGTGGCTACACCTTC. Amino acids: CASSPTGQLGGYTF.

The chain has TRBV6-4 and TRBJ2-5, with unresolved D. The CDR3 runs 14 residues. CDR1 is MRHNA and CDR2 is SNTAGT in the germline V gene. V shed 4 bases and J shed 5 bases, with 14 bases lying between them. The CDR3 DNA is TGTGCCAGCAGTGTCCCTTCGCTCGGGGAGACCCAGTACTTC. As protein: CASSVPSLGETQYF.

As DNA, the CDR3 is TGTGCCAGCAGCCGTCTCGGCCTAGCGGGGATGAACACAGATACGCAGTATTTT. Translation: CASSRLGLAGMNTDTQYF. This rearrangement joins TRBV4-2 to TRBJ2-3, with 9 positions matching TRBD2. With 4 bases clipped from V and 2 bases from J, the junction kept 13 bases outside the gene matches. This CDR3 has 18 amino acids. Per the germline V gene, CDR1 is LGHNA and CDR2 is YNFKEQ.

The chain carries TRBV30 and TRBJ1-5, with D uncertain. The germline gives CDR1 GTSNPN, CDR2 SVGIG (reference sequence). This CDR3 spans 15 amino acids. V shed 2 bases and J shed 3 bases, with 14 bases lying between them. DNA for the CDR3: TGTGCCTGGAGTCGGAGAGGTCCCCTCAATCAGCCCCAGCATTTT. This codes for CAWSRRGPLNQPQHF.

The chain recombines TRBV4-1 with TRBJ1-1, with TRBD1 matching 8 bases. The germline V gene encodes CDR1 MGHRA and CDR2 YSYEKL. After removal of 6 bases from V and 3 bases from J, the junction contained 9 bases not matched to a gene. This CDR3 is built from 15 residues. The DNA for the CDR3 is TGCGCCAGCAGACCGGACAGGGCGTACTACACTGAAGCTTTCTTT. This codes for CASRPDRAYYTEAFF.

The J gene is TRBJ1-2, the V gene TRBV7-2, with 7 bases lining up with TRBD1. The germline V gene has CDR1 SGHTA and CDR2 FQGNSA. The junction had 8 bases not matched to a gene; V was cut back by 5 bases and J by 8 bases. There are 13 residues in the CDR3. DNA of the CDR3: TGTGCCAGCAGCCGAGATAACAGGGGAGGCTACACCTTC. Its protein is CASSRDNRGGYTF.

V usage is TRBV6-4 and J usage is TRBJ2-2, with D possibly being TRBD1 (6 bases). Germline assignment: CDR1 MRHNA and CDR2 SNTAGT. The CDR3 loop spans 14 amino acids. V lost 0 bases and J lost 4, with 6 bases in between. Written as DNA, the CDR3 is TGTGCCAGCAGTGACTCACAGGGCACCGGGGAGCTGTTTTTT. This codes for CASSDSQGTGELFF.

This clone showed up just a few times. This chain joins TRBV19 and TRBJ2-3, with TRBD1 matching 7 bases. Germline V CDR1 and CDR2: LNHDA, SQIVND (reference sequence). The CDR3 consists of 16 residues. The ends lost 0 bases at V and 1 base at J; junction bases unmatched: 4. DNA for the CDR3: TGTGCCAGTAGTATAGAACAGGGGTTCGGCACAGATACGCAGTATTTT. It is translated as CASSIEQGFGTDTQYF.

This chain uses TRBV28 with TRBJ1-5; D not certain. V shed 3 bases and J shed 2 bases, with 11 bases lying between them. CDR1 and CDR2 from the germline V gene are MDHEN and SYDVKM. CDR3 size: 15 residues. The CDR3 DNA sequence: TGTGCCAGCAGTTTCCTACGGGGTGGCAATCAGCCCCAGCATTTT. Translating gives CASSFLRGGNQPQHF.